The entry that follows covers one T cell receptor beta chain sequence. The target antigen is unknown. From germline, CDR1 is MNHNS and CDR2 SASEGT. V lost 3 bases and J lost 4; bases outside the gene matches: 3. The CDR3 is 15 amino acids. Profiling relied on immunoSEQ multiplex PCR, and the TCRdb table lists in-frame clones only, not all of them. The table includes 45,000 to 55,000 clones, more than 70% detected once. The data originate from a study of radiotherapy plus CTLA-4 blockade in lung cancer. Notes on the study in general: Radiotherapy plus ipilimumab was followed by expansion in blood of tumor-derived TCR clones.

This clonotype was sampled from a human donor with non-small cell lung cancer who had stable disease on radiotherapy plus ipilimumab. The source material was peripheral blood, sampled from a patient treated with radiotherapy plus ipilimumab. The chain couples TRBV6-1 to TRBJ1-6; 7 bases line up with TRBD1. CDR3 loop: CASSETTGYNSPLHF. Written as DNA, the CDR3 is TGTGCCAGCAGTGAGACGACAGGGTATAATTCACCCCTCCACTTT.